The present T cell receptor (beta chain) was sequenced within a study of T cell responses to AZD1222 COVID-19 vaccine. Sequencing used immunoSEQ multiplex PCR; TCRdb keeps in-frame clones, though not all of them. Of about 190,000 clones listed, almost 95% are singletons. The CDR3 totals 14 residues. CDR1 is MDHEN and CDR2 is SYDVKM in the germline V gene. Trimming cost V 5 bases and J 2 bases; bases outside gene matches: 6. The sample was peripheral blood, taken on day 0 of AZD1222 vaccination. The receptor's source is an adult in good health. This chain connects TRBV28 to TRBJ2-7; 7 bases are a match to TRBD1. Here the CDR3 reads CASSRDSQAYEQYF. CDR3 coding DNA: TGTGCCAGCAGTCGGGACAGCCAAGCCTACGAGCAGTACTTC.